The 10 T cell receptor beta chains listed next were all sequenced from one sample in a study of CXCR3-negative and CXCR3-positive naive CD8 T cells. With UMI labels, 5' RACE was used to prepare the TRB cDNA libraries. TCRdb derives one entry per CDR3 protein from the 5' RACE reads, leaving out DNA. The sample has 100,000 to 150,000 distinct CDR3 sequences. The sequenced material came from naive CXCR3- CD8+ T cells from blood. Subset of the sample: CD45RO-CCR7+CD27+CD95- naive CD8+ T cells lacking CXCR3 (TNR3-). The receptors shown here come from a human donor in good health. Some clones in this sample may be carry-over from other donors' samples.

The chain is built from TRBV7-3 and TRBJ1-1. CDR3 length equals 15 residues. In germline, CDR1 is SGHTA, CDR2 FQGTGA. CDR3 residues: CASSFLRRGATEAFF.

The CDR3 loop reads CASSLAPGTGPYNEQFF. The chain employs TRBV5-1 and TRBJ2-1; TCRdb indicates TRBD1, and absent DNA this call remains unverified. Germline V CDR1 and CDR2: SGHRS, YFSETQ. The CDR3 sequence is 17 residues long.

CDR3 loop: CASSQEGAGTGGLNTEAFF. The chain has TRBV3-1 and TRBJ1-1; the D call from TCRdb, TRBD1, cannot be confirmed without DNA. The CDR3 has 19 residues. Germline assignment: CDR1 LGHDT and CDR2 YNNKEL (reference sequence).

The chain uses TRBV27 and TRBJ2-1; TCRdb gives TRBD2 as the D gene, but with no DNA this cannot be confirmed. CDR3 length: 13 amino acids. Germline V gives CDR1 MNHEY, CDR2 SMNVEV (reference sequence). The CDR3 loop is CASSFNRADEQFF.

CDR3: CASSLGLHLTSYNEQFF. The chain links TRBV28 to TRBJ2-1; the D call from TCRdb, TRBD2, cannot be confirmed without DNA. From germline, CDR1 is MDHEN and CDR2 SYDVKM. The CDR3 loop spans 17 amino acids.

The J gene is TRBJ2-7, the V gene TRBV28; TCRdb returns TRBD1, unconfirmable since there is no DNA. The CDR3 is made up of 15 amino acids. The germline CDR1 and CDR2 sequences are MDHEN and SYDVKM. The CDR3 spells CASSFRGASSYEQYF.

The J gene is TRBJ2-5, the V gene TRBV6-5; TCRdb selects TRBD1, and the lack of DNA leaves this call unchecked. This CDR3 has 15 residues. Germline assignment: CDR1 MNHEY and CDR2 SVGAGI. Here the CDR3 reads CASSLSGGFRETQYF.

The chain carries TRBV30 and TRBJ2-1; TCRdb selects TRBD2, and the lack of DNA leaves this call unchecked. This CDR3 has 14 amino acids. CDR1 is GTSNPN, CDR2 SVGIG, per germline (reference sequence). The CDR3 region is CAWTTSGRFNEQFF.

The J gene is TRBJ2-3, the V gene TRBV20-1; TCRdb names TRBD2, which stays unverified in the absence of DNA. The CDR3 is 17 amino acids. Germline lookup yields CDR1 DFQATT and CDR2 SNEGSKA (reference sequence). CDR3 residues: CSARVLAGVLGTDTQYF.

The rearrangement uses TRBV7-3 and TRBJ2-1; with no DNA, the TCRdb D assignment of TRBD1 cannot be verified. The CDR3 runs 12 residues. Looked up from germline, CDR1 is SGHTA and CDR2 is FQGTGA. The CDR3 loop reads CASSSGGTEQFF.